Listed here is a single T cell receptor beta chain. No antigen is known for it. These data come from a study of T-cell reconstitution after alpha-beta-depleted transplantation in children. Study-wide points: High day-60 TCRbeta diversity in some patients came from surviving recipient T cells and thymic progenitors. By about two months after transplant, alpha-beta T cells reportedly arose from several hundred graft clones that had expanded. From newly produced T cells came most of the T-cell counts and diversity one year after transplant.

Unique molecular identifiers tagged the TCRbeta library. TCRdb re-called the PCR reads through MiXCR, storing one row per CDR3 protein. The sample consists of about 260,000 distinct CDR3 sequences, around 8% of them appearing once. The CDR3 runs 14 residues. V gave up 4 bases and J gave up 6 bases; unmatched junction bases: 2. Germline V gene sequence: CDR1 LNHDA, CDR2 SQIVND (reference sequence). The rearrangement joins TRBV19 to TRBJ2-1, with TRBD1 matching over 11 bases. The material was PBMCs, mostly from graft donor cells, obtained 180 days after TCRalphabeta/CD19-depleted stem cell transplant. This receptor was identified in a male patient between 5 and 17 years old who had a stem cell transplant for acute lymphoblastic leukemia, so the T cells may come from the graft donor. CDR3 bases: TGTGCCAGTAGTAAGGACAGGGGGCTCAATGAGCAGTTCTTC. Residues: CASSKDRGLNEQFF.